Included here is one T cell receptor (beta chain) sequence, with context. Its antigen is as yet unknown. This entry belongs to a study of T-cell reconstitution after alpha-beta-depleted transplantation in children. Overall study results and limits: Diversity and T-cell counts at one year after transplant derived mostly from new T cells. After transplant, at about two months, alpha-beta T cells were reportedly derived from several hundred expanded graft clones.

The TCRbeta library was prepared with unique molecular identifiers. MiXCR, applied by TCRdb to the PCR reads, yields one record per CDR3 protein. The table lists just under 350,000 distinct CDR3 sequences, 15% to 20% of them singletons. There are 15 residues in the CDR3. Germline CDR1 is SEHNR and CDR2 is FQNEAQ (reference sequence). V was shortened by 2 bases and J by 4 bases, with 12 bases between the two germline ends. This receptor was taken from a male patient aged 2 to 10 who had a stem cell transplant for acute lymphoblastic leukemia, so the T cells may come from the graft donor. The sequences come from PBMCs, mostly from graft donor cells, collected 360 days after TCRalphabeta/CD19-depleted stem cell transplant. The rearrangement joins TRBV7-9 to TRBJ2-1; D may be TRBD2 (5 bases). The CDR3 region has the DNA TGTGCCAGCAGCTTAACGGGGAGTCCTTACAATGAGCAGTTCTTC. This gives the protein CASSLTGSPYNEQFF.